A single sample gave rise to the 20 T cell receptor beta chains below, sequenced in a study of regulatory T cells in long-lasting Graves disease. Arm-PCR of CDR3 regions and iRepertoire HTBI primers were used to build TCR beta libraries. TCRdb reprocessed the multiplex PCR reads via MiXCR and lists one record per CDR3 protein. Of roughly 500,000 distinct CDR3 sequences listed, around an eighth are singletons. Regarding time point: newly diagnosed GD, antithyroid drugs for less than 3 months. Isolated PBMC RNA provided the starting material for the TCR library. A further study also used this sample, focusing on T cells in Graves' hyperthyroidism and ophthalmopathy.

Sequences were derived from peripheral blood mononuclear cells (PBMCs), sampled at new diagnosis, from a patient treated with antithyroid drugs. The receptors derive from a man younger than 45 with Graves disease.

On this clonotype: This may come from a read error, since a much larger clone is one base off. This chain's CDR3 is CASSDVLGSYF. The CDR3 DNA follows: TGTGCCAGCAGTGATGTCCTAGGGTCGTACTTC. The rearrangement uses TRBV2 and TRBJ2-7, with unresolved D. The germline V gene encodes CDR1 SNHLY and CDR2 FYNNEI. This CDR3 is built from 11 residues. The ends were cut back, 3 bases at V and 12 bases at J, with 12 bases in the middle.

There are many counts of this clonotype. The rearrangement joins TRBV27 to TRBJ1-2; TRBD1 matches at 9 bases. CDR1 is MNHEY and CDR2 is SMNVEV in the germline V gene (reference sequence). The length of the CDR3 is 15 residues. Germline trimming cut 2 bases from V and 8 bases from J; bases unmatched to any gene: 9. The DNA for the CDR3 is TGTGCCAGCAGTTTAGCCTGGACAGGGGCAGGGGGCTACACCTTC. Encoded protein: CASSLAWTGAGGYTF.

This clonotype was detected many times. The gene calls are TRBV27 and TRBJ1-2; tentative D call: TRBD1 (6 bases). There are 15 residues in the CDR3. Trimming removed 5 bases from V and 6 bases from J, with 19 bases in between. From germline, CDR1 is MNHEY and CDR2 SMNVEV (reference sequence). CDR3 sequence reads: CASSLTGKPRDGYTF. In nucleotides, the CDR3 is TGTGCCAGCAGTCTAACAGGGAAACCGCGGGATGGCTACACCTTC.

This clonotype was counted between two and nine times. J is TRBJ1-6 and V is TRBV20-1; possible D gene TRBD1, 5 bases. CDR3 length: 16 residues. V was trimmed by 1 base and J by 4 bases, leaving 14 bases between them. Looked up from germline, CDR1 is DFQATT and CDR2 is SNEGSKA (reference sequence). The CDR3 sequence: CSARGRGPGYNSPLHF. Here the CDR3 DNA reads TGCAGTGCTAGAGGGAGGGGTCCAGGGTATAATTCACCCCTCCACTTT.

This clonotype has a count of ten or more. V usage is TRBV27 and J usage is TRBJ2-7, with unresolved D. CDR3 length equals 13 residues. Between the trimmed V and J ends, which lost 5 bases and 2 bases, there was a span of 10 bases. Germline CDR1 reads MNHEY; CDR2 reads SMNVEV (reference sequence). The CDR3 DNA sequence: TGTGCCAGCAGTCCCCCCAGAACCTACGAGCAGTACTTC. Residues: CASSPPRTYEQYF.

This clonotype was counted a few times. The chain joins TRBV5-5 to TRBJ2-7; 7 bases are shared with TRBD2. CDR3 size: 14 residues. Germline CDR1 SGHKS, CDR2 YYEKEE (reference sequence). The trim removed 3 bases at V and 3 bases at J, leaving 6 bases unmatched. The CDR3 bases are TGTGCCAGCAGCTCGACCGGGACTAACTACGAGCAGTACTTC. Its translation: CASSSTGTNYEQYF.

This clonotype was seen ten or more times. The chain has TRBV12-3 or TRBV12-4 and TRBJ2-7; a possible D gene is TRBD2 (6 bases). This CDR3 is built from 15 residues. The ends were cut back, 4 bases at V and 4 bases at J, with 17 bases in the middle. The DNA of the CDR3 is TGTGCCAGCAGTTCTGCGGGACTGGGTCCGTACGAGCAGTACTTC. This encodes CASSSAGLGPYEQYF.

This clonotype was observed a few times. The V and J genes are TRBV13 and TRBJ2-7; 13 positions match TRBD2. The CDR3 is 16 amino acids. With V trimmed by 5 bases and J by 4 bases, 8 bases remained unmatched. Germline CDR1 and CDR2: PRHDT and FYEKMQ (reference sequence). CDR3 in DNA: TGTGCCAGCAGCCCGCGGACTAGCGGGAGTACATACGAGCAGTACTTC. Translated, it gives CASSPRTSGSTYEQYF.

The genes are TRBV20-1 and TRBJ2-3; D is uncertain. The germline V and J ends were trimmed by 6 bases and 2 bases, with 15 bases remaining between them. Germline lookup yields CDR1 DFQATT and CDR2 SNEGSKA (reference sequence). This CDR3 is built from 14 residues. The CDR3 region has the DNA TGCAGTGCAAGACCGACCCTTAACACAGATACGCAGTATTTT. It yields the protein CSARPTLNTDTQYF.

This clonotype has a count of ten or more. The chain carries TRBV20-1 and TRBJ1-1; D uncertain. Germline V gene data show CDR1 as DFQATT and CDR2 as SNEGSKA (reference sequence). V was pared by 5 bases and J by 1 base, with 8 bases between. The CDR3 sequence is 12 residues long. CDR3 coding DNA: TGCAGTGCTCAACAGAAGAACACTGAAGCTTTCTTT. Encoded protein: CSAQQKNTEAFF.

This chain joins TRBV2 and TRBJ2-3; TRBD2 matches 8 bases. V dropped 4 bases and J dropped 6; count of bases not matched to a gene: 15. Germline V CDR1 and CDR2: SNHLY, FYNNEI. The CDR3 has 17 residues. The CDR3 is CASSVRGTGTSPDTQYF. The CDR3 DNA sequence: TGTGCCAGCAGTGTGCGGGGGACCGGGACTAGTCCGGATACGCAGTATTTT.

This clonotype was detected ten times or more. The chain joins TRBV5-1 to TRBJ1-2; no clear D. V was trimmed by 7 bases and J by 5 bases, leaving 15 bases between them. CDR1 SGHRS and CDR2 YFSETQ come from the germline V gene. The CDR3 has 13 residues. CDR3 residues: CASAQSGSYGYTF. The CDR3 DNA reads TGCGCCAGCGCCCAGTCGGGAAGTTATGGCTACACCTTC.

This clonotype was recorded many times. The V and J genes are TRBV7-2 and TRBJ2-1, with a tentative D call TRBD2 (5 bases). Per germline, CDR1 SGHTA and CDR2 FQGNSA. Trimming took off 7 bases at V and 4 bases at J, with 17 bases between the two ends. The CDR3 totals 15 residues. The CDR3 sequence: CASISSPGSYNEQFF. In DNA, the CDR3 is TGTGCCAGCATTAGTTCACCTGGGAGTTACAATGAGCAGTTCTTC.

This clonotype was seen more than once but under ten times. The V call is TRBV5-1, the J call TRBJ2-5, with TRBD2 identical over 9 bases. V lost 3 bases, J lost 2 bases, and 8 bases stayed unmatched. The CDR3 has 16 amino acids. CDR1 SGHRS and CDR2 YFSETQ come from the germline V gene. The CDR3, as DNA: TGCGCCAGCAGCTCTTCATCTAGCGGGGTTCAAGAGACCCAGTACTTC. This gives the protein CASSSSSSGVQETQYF.

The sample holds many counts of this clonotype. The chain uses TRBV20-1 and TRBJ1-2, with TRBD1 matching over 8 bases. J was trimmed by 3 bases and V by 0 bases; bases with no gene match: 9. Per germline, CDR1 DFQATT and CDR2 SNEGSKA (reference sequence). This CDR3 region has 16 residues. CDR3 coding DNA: TGCAGTGCTAGAGAGGGGCGGACAGGGAGATACTATGGCTACACCTTC. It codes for CSAREGRTGRYYGYTF.

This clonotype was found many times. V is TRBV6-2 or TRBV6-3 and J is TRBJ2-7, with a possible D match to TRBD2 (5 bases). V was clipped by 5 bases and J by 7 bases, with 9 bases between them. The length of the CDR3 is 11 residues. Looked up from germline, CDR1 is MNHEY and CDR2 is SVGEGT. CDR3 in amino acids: CASSHEREQYF. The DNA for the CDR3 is TGTGCCAGCAGTCACGAGCGGGAGCAGTACTTC.

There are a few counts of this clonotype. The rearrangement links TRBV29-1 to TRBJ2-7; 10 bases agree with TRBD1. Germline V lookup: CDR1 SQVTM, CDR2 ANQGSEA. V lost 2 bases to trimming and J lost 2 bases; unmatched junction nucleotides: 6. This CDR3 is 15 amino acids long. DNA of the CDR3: TGCAGCGTTGAATTGGGGGGACAGGGGACCTACGAGCAGTACTTC. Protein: CSVELGGQGTYEQYF.

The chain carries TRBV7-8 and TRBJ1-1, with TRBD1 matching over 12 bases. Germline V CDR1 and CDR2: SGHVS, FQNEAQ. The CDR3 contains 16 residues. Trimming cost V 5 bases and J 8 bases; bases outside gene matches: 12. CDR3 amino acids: CASSPSPGQGAREAFF. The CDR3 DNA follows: TGTGCCAGCAGCCCCTCTCCGGGACAGGGGGCGAGGGAAGCTTTCTTT. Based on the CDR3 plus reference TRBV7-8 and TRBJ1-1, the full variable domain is GAGVSQSPRYKVAKRGQDVALRCDPISGHVSLFWYQQALGQGPEFLTYFQNEAQLDKSGLPSDRFFAERPEGSVSTLKIQRTQQEDSAVYLCASSPSPGQGAREAFFGQGTRLTVV.

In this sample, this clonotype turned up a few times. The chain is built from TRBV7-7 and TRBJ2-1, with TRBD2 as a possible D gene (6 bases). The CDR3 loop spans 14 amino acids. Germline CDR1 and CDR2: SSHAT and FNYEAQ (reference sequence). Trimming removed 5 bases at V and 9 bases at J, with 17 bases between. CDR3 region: CASSPSVAGFEQFF. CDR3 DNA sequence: TGTGCCAGCAGCCCGTCTGTCGCGGGGTTTGAGCAGTTCTTC.

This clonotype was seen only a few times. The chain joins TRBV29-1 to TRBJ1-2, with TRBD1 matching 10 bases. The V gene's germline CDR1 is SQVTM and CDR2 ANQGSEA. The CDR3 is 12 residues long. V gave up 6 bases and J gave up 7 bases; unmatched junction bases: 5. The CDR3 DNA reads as TGCAGCGTAGATGGACAGGGGGGTGGCTACACCTTC. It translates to CSVDGQGGGYTF.